Listed here is a single TCR beta chain. Which antigen it targets is not known. No much larger clonotype is one base removed from it; base qualities were not supplied. The CDR3 regions of human TCRbeta chains were analyzed by immunosequencing. In the paper's pipeline: TCRs in the repertoires were matched against a reference library of SARS-CoV-2-specific TCRs that had been generated with the MIRA antigen-specificity platform. Breadth was defined as the fraction of unique TCRs that were SARS-CoV-2-associated, and depth was defined as the fraction of total T cells that were SARS-CoV-2-associated. Using the MIRA data, every spike-specific TCR was mapped to the spike region that the TCR reacted to and assigned to either a CD4 or a CD8 class. Log10-transformed breadth and depth values were compared by one-way ANOVA with Sidak's multiple comparisons tests. TCRdb stores this immuneACCESS table with in-frame sequences only. Part of the clones is absent; in the studies checked, under half of the shortfall reflects unresolved V genes, and no reason is known for the rest. V and J calls and clone size follow that table, whereas D and trimming were derived from the DNA. The sample table holds more than 100,000 clones, of which about 93% were seen once. The ten largest clones take up 4% to 6% of the sample.

The label giving this sample's time point can be read as: about 28 days (+/-7) after the second vaccine dose. AZD1222 recipients given second doses at about 4 weeks or at about 12 weeks were pooled, since spike-specific TCR depth and breadth were not found to differ between the two schedules. Samples from vaccinated people were obtained from the UK trials COV001 and COV002, which included a single-blind randomized controlled phase 2/3 trial of AZD1222 (ChAdOx1 nCoV-19) in healthy adults. Trial participant PBMC samples were collected at day 0 and day 28 after the second dose for TCRbeta chain sequencing. This sample is drawn from a study of T cell responses to AZD1222 COVID-19 vaccine (dated by TCRdb to the early 2020s). With respect to the entire study: TCR sequencing was performed for 230 to 250 trial participants, of whom 207 were given two doses of AZD1222 and around 25 were given two doses of MenACWY control vaccine. Trial participants were enrolled by age into 18-55, 56-69 and 70-plus year subgroups, with 148, 28 and 57 TCR-sequenced participants respectively. What the study reported, not specific to this receptor: Because no day 14 peak-response samples were available, repertoires were characterized only after the peak T cell response. The vaccine-associated CD4 TCRs covered the entire spike protein, and the dominant responses fell in regions 160-218 and 743-854. Participants were mostly white British, with more females than males. The authors suggested clonal diversity may have been underestimated. The 56-69-year group was small, and its depth increase did not reach significance, likely because of low power. A significant rise in spike-specific TCR breadth and depth was observed after two AZD1222 doses relative to day 0 and relative to MenACWY recipients. Reportedly, almost half of the unique spike-specific TCRs recognized epitopes lying outside the regions that are mutated in the B.1.351 and B.1.1.7 variants. Only 5 to 7 AZD1222 recipients were SARS-CoV-2 seropositive at baseline, limiting conclusions about previously exposed vaccinees.

Trimming removed 5 bases from V and 4 bases from J; the gene matches leave 7 bases unexplained. From the germline V gene (reference sequence), CDR1 is LNHDA and CDR2 is SQIVND. The CDR3 starts with the cysteine, ends with the phenylalanine, and has 14 residues. Only the CDR3 DNA is retained, 42 bases long and in frame from the first base. This clonotype originated in an adult who received the AZD1222 COVID-19 vaccine. The V and J segments used are TRBV19 and TRBJ2-7; the junction holds 8 bases that match TRBD1. The specimen was peripheral blood, collected 28 days after the second AZD1222 dose. The CDR3 corresponds to CASSVRTGTYEQYF. The DNA sequence is given as TGTGCCAGTAGTGTCCGGACAGGGACATACGAGCAGTACTTC.